This record looks at one T cell receptor (beta chain) sequence and its context. What it binds is not known. This sample was taken from a study of shared clonotypes between healthy human individuals. At the level of the study: Three CD4 naive, three CD4 memory, two CD8 naive and one CD8 memory plate were used per donor.

CDR1 and CDR2 from the germline V gene are SGHVS and FNYEAQ. V was pared by 5 bases and J by 6 bases, with 13 bases between. The CDR3 totals 13 residues. Overall study findings and caveats: Naive subsets, compared against memory subsets, generally had larger estimated richness values.

Every subset's genomic DNA went evenly onto several immunoSEQ plates. Libraries were prepared by immunoSEQ multiplex PCR; TCRdb keeps only in-frame clonotypes and omits some of them. There are around 550,000 clones in the sample; roughly 95% occur only once, and 0.06% lies in the top ten. Adults of Caucasian background living in Nashville, Tennessee made up all donors. This clonotype was sampled from a woman younger than 45 in good health. Sequencing used naive CD4+ T cells sorted from blood. Subset given: CD45RA+ positively selected. The chain combines TRBV7-6 with TRBJ1-1, with D unclear. CDR3 in amino acids: CASSPFGVAEAFF. CDR3 in DNA: TGTGCCAGCAGCCCATTTGGGGTGGCTGAAGCTTTCTTT.